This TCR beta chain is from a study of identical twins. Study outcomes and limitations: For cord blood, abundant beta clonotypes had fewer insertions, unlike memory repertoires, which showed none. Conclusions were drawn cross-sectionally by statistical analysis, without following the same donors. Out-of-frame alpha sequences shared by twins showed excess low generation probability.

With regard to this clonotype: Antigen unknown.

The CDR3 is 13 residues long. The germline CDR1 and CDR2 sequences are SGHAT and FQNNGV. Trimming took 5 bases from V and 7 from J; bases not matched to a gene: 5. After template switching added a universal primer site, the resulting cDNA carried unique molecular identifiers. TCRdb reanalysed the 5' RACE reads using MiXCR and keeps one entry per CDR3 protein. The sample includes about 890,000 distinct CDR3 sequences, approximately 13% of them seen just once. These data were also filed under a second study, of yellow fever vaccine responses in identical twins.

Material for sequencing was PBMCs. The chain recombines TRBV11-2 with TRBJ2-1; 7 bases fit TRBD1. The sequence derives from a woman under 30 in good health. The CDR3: CASSQQGVNEQFF. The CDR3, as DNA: TGTGCCAGCAGCCAGCAGGGGGTTAATGAGCAGTTCTTC.